What follows are 20 T cell receptor beta chains derived from one specimen sequenced in a study of quantifying T cell responses using KT2 cells. For the study at large: RNA was reverse transcribed with TCR alpha and beta constant-region primers.

Each cDNA got a UMI-containing oligo ligated at its 3' end. The first PCR ran 3 to 5 cycles with an equimolar RC1.1 and RC1.2 beta primer mix. TCRdb independently ran MiXCR on the UMI-ligation and nested PCR reads; one entry per CDR3 protein. The sample contains over 25,000 distinct CDR3 sequences, about a tenth of which appear only once. Sequencing input: PBMCs spiked with cells of the T cell clone KT2. The source of these receptors is a human donor.

This clonotype has ten or more counts. The chain uses TRBV7-2 and TRBJ1-3; no definite D call. This CDR3 comprises 16 residues. Germline loops: CDR1 SGHTA, CDR2 FQGNSA. V was shortened by 2 bases and J by 0 bases, with 11 bases between the two germline ends. The CDR3 bases are TGTGCCAGCAGCTTAACCGGCGGAGCCTCTGGAAACACCATATATTTT. Protein: CASSLTGGASGNTIYF.

This clonotype was seen at least ten times. The genes are TRBV12-3 or TRBV12-4 and TRBJ1-1; D is unresolved. V was shortened by 7 bases and J by 0 bases, with 21 bases between the two germline ends. CDR3 length: 17 residues. Here the CDR3 reads CASIPWMGSNMNTEAFF. The DNA for the CDR3 is TGTGCCAGCATTCCTTGGATGGGGTCAAACATGAACACTGAAGCTTTCTTT.

This clonotype was counted many times. V is TRBV12-3 or TRBV12-4 and J is TRBJ2-1; D unresolved. CDR3 size: 18 residues. Trimming took 0 bases from V and 8 from J, leaving 23 bases between them. The CDR3 sequence is CASSLALRTANLLYEQFF. The CDR3 DNA reads as TGTGCCAGCAGTTTAGCGTTGCGGACCGCCAACCTTCTTTATGAGCAGTTCTTC.

This clonotype was observed a handful of times. J is TRBJ2-5 and V is TRBV27; D perhaps matches TRBD2 (5 bases). V lost 5 bases and J lost 2, with 15 bases in between. CDR1 and CDR2 (germline): MNHEY, SMNVEV (reference sequence). The CDR3 contains 15 residues. CDR3 protein: CASSRGDGLQETQYF. DNA of the CDR3: TGTGCCAGCAGTCGTGGCGACGGACTTCAAGAGACCCAGTACTTC.

This clonotype was found a few times. The V and J genes are TRBV2 and TRBJ2-2; 9 nucleotides match TRBD1. In germline, CDR1 is SNHLY, CDR2 FYNNEI. This CDR3 comprises 15 residues. With V trimmed by 3 bases and J by 4 bases, 3 bases remained unmatched. CDR3 sequence: CASSDGQGTTGELFF. The CDR3 coding sequence is TGTGCCAGCAGTGATGGACAGGGGACCACCGGGGAGCTGTTTTTT. Together with reference TRBV2 and TRBJ2-2, the CDR3 gives the full variable domain: EPEVTQTPSHQVTQMGQEVILRCVPISNHLYFYWYRQILGQKVEFLVSFYNNEISEKSEIFDDQFSVERPDGSNFTLKIRSTKLEDSAMYFCASSDGQGTTGELFFGEGSRLTVL.

This clonotype was detected ten times or more. V gene TRBV20-1 combines with J gene TRBJ2-7; no definite D call. With 0 bases removed from V and 1 base from J, the gap between germline ends came to 10 bases. The CDR3 runs to 14 residues. CDR1 is DFQATT, CDR2 SNEGSKA, per germline (reference sequence). The CDR3 is CSARDGVKSYEQYF. CDR3 in DNA: TGCAGTGCTAGAGACGGCGTAAAGTCCTACGAGCAGTACTTC.

The chain is built from TRBV7-9 and TRBJ2-1; D is perhaps TRBD1 (5 bases). Germline assignment: CDR1 SEHNR and CDR2 FQNEAQ (reference sequence). The CDR3 totals 17 residues. Trimming took 1 base from V and 2 from J, leaving 15 bases between them. CDR3 loop: CASSLEARVYPYNEQFF. The CDR3 region has the DNA TGTGCCAGCAGCTTAGAGGCCAGGGTTTATCCCTACAATGAGCAGTTCTTC.

V usage is TRBV7-2 and J usage is TRBJ1-2; the D is unclear. The CDR3 runs 13 residues. CDR1 SGHTA and CDR2 FQGNSA come from the germline V gene. The V and J ends lost 2 bases and 4 bases respectively, with 8 bases between them. The CDR3 coding sequence is TGTGCCAGCAGCTTAAGTCAGACCTATGGCTACACCTTC. It encodes CASSLSQTYGYTF.

This clonotype was counted many times. The chain is built from TRBV18 and TRBJ1-1, with D perhaps matching TRBD1 (5 bases). CDR1 and CDR2 from the germline V gene are KGHSH and LQKENI. The CDR3 has 14 residues. Trimming left V 3 bases short and J 1 base short, with 9 bases between. The CDR3 nucleotides read TGTGCCAGCTCACCGTTACAGGAGAACACTGAAGCTTTCTTT. Its protein is CASSPLQENTEAFF.

This clonotype has a count of ten or more. The chain has TRBV15 and TRBJ2-7; 10 bases are shared with TRBD2. Trimming removed 1 base from V and 2 bases from J; junction bases left unmatched: 5. Germline-derived CDR1 and CDR2 are LNHNV and YYDKDF (reference sequence). The CDR3 runs 16 residues. The CDR3 here is CATSRGRTSGTYEQYF. CDR3 DNA: TGTGCCACCAGCAGAGGCCGGACTAGCGGCACCTACGAGCAGTACTTC.

This chain connects TRBV28 to TRBJ1-2; D gene uncertain. This CDR3 has 11 amino acids. Germline lookup yields CDR1 MDHEN and CDR2 SYDVKM. The germline V and J ends were trimmed by 5 bases and 6 bases, with 7 bases remaining between them. The CDR3 sequence is CASSAPHGYTF. The CDR3 DNA reads as TGTGCCAGCAGTGCTCCACATGGCTACACCTTC.

Regarding this clonotype: This may be a read error: a much more frequent sequence differs by one nucleotide. The V and J genes are TRBV2 and TRBJ1-1; D gene ambiguous. Trimming stripped 4 bases from V and 1 base from J, with 4 bases between. The germline V gene encodes CDR1 SNHLY and CDR2 FYNNEI. The CDR3 loop spans 12 amino acids. In DNA, the CDR3 is TGTGCCAGCAGTGGCGGGAACACTGAAGCTTTCTTT. This codes for CASSGGNTEAFF.

This clonotype appeared a few times. The chain carries TRBV6-5 and TRBJ2-7; 8 bases match TRBD2. The CDR3 is 15 amino acids. The V segment lost 4 bases and the J segment 2 bases; nucleotides outside the gene matches: 7. CDR1 MNHEY and CDR2 SVGAGI come from the germline V gene. The CDR3 DNA is TGTGCCAGCAGTTCTATTAGCGGGACGCCCTACGAGCAGTACTTC. Translating it yields CASSSISGTPYEQYF.

The rearrangement joins TRBV6-2 or TRBV6-3 to TRBJ1-1, with a possible D match to TRBD1 (5 bases). Per germline, CDR1 MNHEY and CDR2 SVGEGT. Trimming stripped 7 bases from V and 7 bases from J, with 13 bases between. CDR3 length equals 12 residues. CDR3 bases: TGTGCCAGCAACTACCCGACAGATGAAGCTTTCTTT. This encodes CASNYPTDEAFF.

This clonotype was seen many times. The chain couples TRBV2 to TRBJ2-4, with D unresolved. Germline V gene data show CDR1 as SNHLY and CDR2 as FYNNEI. The CDR3 covers 12 residues. Trimming took off 4 bases at V and 0 bases at J, with 1 base between the two ends. The CDR3 loop reads CASSGAKNIQYF. CDR3 nucleotide sequence: TGTGCCAGCAGTGGAGCCAAAAACATTCAGTACTTC.

The chain combines TRBV12-3 or TRBV12-4 with TRBJ1-4; no clear D gene. The CDR3 covers 14 residues. The germline V and J ends were trimmed by 5 bases and 3 bases, with 10 bases remaining between them. For the CDR3, the DNA is TGTGCCAGCAGTAATCCAGTCTCTAATGAAAAACTGTTTTTT. It translates to CASSNPVSNEKLFF.

This clonotype came up many times. The V and J genes are TRBV29-1 and TRBJ1-2, with D perhaps matching TRBD1 (5 bases). V lost 3 bases to trimming and J lost 4 bases, with 12 bases between them. Germline V gene sequence: CDR1 SQVTM, CDR2 ANQGSEA. The CDR3 extends over 13 amino acids. The CDR3 spells CSVEGTAGYGYTF. DNA of the CDR3: TGCAGCGTTGAGGGGACGGCGGGCTATGGCTACACCTTC.

This clonotype showed up many times. This chain uses TRBV7-2 with TRBJ2-5; TRBD2 might be the D (6 bases). Germline CDR1 reads SGHTA; CDR2 reads FQGNSA. The CDR3 is 15 residues long. V shed 6 bases and J shed 2 bases, with 16 bases lying between them. The CDR3 loop is CASRPALAGQETQYF. CDR3 sequence (DNA): TGTGCCAGCAGACCCGCCTTGGCGGGACAAGAGACCCAGTACTTC.

The table lists this clonotype with a few counts. The CDR3 here is CASSQARDYNEQFF. CDR3 bases: TGTGCCAGCAGCCAAGCAAGGGATTACAATGAGCAGTTCTTC. The chain links TRBV3-1 to TRBJ2-1; D is uncertain. Germline-derived CDR1 and CDR2 are LGHDT and YNNKEL (reference sequence). V was pared by 1 base and J by 4 bases, with 8 bases between. This CDR3 has 14 amino acids.

This clonotype was counted a few times. The rearrangement uses TRBV12-3 or TRBV12-4 and TRBJ1-5, with a tentative D call TRBD1 (5 bases). The CDR3 extends over 15 amino acids. The V and J ends lost 5 bases and 0 bases respectively, with 11 bases between them. The CDR3 DNA reads TGTGCCAGCAGTCCCACAGGTAATAGCAATCAGCCCCAGCATTTT. Translated, it gives CASSPTGNSNQPQHF.